This note documents a single T cell receptor beta chain sequence. No antigen is known for it. The data belong to a study of response to subunit inactivated influenza vaccine. Study-wide points: Authors suggested seasonal influenza vaccinations each recruit few new T cells.

V gave up 3 bases and J gave up 10 bases; unmatched junction bases: 14. The germline gives CDR1 LNHDA, CDR2 SQIVND (reference sequence). This CDR3 comprises 16 residues. From the RT-PCR reads, TCRdb called clonotypes with MiXCR, one entry per CDR3 protein. The sample has approximately 680,000 distinct CDR3 sequences, approximately 14% seen once. The gene calls are TRBV19 and TRBJ2-7; TRBD2 matches at 11 bases. Sequenced material: PBMCs from blood, taken 11 to 12 days after vaccination. This TCR was sampled from a man in his fifties or sixties who received an inactivated influenza vaccine. CDR3 DNA: TGTGCCAGTAGTATTCCCGGGACTAGCGGACTATCGGAACAGTACTTC. As protein: CASSIPGTSGLSEQYF.